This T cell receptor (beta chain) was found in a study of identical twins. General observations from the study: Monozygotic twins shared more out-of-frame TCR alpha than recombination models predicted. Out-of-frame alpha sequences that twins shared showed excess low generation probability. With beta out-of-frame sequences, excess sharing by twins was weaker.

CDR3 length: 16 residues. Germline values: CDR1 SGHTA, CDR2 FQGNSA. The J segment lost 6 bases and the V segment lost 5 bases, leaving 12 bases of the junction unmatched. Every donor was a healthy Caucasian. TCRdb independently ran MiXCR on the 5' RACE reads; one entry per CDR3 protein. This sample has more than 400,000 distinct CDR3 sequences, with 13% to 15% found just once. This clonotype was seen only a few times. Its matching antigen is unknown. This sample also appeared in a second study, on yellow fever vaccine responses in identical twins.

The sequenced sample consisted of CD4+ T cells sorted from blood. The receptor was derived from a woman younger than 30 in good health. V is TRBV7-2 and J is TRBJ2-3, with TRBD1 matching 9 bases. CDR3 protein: CASSPQGARVADTQYF. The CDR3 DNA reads TGTGCCAGCAGCCCACAGGGGGCCAGGGTGGCGGATACGCAGTATTTT.